Listed here is a single TCR beta chain. Its target is not known. This record belongs to a study of T cell responses to AZD1222 COVID-19 vaccine. Study-level findings and limits: Possibly, clonal diversity was underestimated; donors were largely white British and included more females. Reports say nearly half of spike-specific TCRs go after unmutated variant regions. Only a handful of people who got AZD1222 tested seropositive at baseline. Sampling captured repertoires only after the peak T cell response.

The repertoire was sequenced with immunoSEQ multiplex PCR; TCRdb's copy has only in-frame clones and lacks some. Of more than 110,000 clones in the sample, approximately 92% were seen once. Trimming shortened V by 2 bases and J by 5 bases, and 16 bases separated the two germline ends. CDR1 LNHDA and CDR2 SQIVND come from the germline V gene (reference sequence). The CDR3 has 15 residues. This specimen was peripheral blood, taken 28 days after the second AZD1222 dose. V and J are TRBV19 and TRBJ2-7; D perhaps matches TRBD1 (6 bases). The sequence came from an adult who received the AZD1222 COVID-19 vaccine. CDR3 coding DNA: TGTGCCAGTAGTATAAGTAAGGCCAGGGGCCACGAGCAGTACTTC. Translating gives CASSISKARGHEQYF.